This T cell receptor (beta chain) was documented in a study of CD8 T cells in Susac syndrome. V dropped 1 base and J dropped 2 bases, with 8 bases sitting between them. The CDR3 totals 13 residues. Germline V CDR1 and CDR2: SQVTM, ANQGSEA. The RNA, about 0.45 to 1 ug, was put through reverse transcription using random hexamers. TCRdb ran MiXCR on the immunoSEQ multiplex PCR reads and lists one entry per CDR3 protein. The sample includes approximately 230,000 distinct CDR3 sequences, around 93% of them seen just once. The origin of this receptor is a human donor with multiple sclerosis. Sequences were obtained from CD4+ T cells from PBMCs. V gene TRBV29-1 combines with J gene TRBJ1-1; D not certain. CDR3: CSVEAAGNTEAFF. DNA for the CDR3: TGCAGCGTTGAAGCCGCGGGAAACACTGAAGCTTTCTTT.